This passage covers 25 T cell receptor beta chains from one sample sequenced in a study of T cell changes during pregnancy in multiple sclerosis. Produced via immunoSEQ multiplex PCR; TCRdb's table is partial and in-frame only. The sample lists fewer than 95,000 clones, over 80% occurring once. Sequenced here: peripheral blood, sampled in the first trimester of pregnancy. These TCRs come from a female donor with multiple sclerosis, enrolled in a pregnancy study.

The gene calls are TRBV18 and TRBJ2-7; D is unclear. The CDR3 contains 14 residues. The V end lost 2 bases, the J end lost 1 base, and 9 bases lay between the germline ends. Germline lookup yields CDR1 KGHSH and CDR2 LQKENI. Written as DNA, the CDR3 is TGTGCCAGCTCACCAAACAGTAGATCCTACGAGCAGTACTTC. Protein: CASSPNSRSYEQYF.

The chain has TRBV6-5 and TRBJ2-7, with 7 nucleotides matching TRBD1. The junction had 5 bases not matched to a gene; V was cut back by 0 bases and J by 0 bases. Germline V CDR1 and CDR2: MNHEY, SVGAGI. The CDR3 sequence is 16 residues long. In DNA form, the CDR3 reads TGTGCCAGCAGTTACTCGGTAGGACAGGTCTCCTACGAGCAGTACTTC. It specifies CASSYSVGQVSYEQYF.

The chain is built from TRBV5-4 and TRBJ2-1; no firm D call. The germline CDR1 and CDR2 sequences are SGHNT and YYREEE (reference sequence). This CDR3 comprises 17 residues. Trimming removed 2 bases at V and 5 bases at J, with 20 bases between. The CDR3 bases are TGTGCCAGCAGCTTAAGTAGTCCCGCACGCCGGGACAATGAGCAGTTCTTC. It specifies CASSLSSPARRDNEQFF.

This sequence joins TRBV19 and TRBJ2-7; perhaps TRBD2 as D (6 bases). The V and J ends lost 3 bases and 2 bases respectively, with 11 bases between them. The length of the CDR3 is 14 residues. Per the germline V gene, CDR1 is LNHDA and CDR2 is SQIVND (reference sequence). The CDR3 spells CASSIGGATYEQYF. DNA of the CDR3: TGTGCCAGTAGTATTGGCGGGGCCACCTACGAGCAGTACTTC.

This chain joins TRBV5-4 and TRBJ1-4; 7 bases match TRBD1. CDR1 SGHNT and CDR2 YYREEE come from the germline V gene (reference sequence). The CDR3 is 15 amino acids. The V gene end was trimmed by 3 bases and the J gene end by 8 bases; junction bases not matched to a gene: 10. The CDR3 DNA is TGTGCCAGCAGCTCGGGGGACAGCCCCTACGAAAAACTGTTTTTT. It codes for CASSSGDSPYEKLFF.

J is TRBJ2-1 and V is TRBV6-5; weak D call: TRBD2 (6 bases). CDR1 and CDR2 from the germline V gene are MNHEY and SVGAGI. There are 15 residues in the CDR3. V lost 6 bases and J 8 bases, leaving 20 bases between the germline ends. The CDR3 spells CASRILGTPRDEQFF. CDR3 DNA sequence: TGTGCCAGCAGAATCCTCGGGACTCCGCGTGATGAGCAGTTCTTC.

CDR3 coding DNA: TGTGCCAGCAGCCAAGGTCCCTTAGCGGCCTCGCGCAGGGATGAGCAGTTCTTC. This translates into CASSQGPLAASRRDEQFF. This chain uses TRBV14 with TRBJ2-1, with a weak D call TRBD2 (6 bases). The CDR3 loop spans 18 amino acids. Germline V gene sequence: CDR1 SGHDN, CDR2 FVKESK. Trimming cost V 1 base and J 8 bases, with 24 bases left between them.

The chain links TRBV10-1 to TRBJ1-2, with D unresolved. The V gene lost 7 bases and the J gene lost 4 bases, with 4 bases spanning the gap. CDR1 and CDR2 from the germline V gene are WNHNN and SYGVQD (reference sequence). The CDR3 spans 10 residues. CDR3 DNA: TGCGCCAGCACCCTCTATGGCTACACCTTC. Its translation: CASTLYGYTF.

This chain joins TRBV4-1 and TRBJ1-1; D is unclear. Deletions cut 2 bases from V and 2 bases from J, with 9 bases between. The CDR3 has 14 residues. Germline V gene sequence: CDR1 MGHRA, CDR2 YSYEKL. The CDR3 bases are TGCGCCAGCAGCCAATCGGGGTTCAACACTGAAGCTTTCTTT. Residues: CASSQSGFNTEAFF.

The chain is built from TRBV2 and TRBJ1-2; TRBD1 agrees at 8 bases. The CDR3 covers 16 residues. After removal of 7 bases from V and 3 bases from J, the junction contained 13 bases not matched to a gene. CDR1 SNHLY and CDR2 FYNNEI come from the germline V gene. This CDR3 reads CASIPGGPRADYGYTF. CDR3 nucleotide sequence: TGTGCCAGCATTCCAGGGGGCCCCAGGGCGGACTATGGCTACACCTTC.

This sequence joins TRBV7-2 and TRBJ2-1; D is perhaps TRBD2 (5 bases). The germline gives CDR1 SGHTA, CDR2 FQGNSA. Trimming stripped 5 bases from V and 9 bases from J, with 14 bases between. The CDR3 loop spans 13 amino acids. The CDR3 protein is CASSPGPAGEQFF. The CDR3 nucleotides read TGTGCCAGCAGCCCCGGCCCGGCGGGTGAGCAGTTCTTC.

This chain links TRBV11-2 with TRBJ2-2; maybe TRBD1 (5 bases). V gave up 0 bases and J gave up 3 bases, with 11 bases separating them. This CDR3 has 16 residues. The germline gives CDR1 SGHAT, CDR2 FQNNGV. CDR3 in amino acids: CASSLDSTDYTGELFF. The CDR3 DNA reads TGTGCCAGCAGCTTAGATTCGACAGATTACACCGGGGAGCTGTTTTTT.

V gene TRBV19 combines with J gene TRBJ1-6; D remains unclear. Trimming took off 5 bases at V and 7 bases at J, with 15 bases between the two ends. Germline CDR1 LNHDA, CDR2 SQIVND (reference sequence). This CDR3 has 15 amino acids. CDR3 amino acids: CASSVTGRRNSPLHF. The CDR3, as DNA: TGTGCCAGTAGTGTTACCGGGAGAAGGAATTCACCCCTCCACTTT.

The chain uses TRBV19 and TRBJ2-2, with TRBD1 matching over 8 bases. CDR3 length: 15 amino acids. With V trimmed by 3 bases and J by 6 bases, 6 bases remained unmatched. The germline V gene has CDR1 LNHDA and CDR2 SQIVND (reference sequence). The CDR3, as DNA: TGTGCCAGTAGTATGGCAAACAGGGGGGCCGGGGAGCTGTTTTTT. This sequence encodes CASSMANRGAGELFF.

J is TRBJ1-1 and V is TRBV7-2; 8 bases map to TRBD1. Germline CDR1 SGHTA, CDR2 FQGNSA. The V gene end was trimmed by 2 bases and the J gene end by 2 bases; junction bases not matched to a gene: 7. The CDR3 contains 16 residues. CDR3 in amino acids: CASSLSPRGLNTEAFF. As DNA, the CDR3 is TGTGCCAGCAGCTTAAGCCCCAGGGGGCTCAACACTGAAGCTTTCTTT.

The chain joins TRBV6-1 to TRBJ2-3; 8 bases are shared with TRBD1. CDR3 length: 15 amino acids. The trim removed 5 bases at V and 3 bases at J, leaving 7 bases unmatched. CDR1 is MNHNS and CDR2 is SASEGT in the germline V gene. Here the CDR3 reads CASSPGQGRTDTQYF. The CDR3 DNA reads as TGTGCCAGCAGTCCCGGACAGGGTCGGACAGATACGCAGTATTTT.

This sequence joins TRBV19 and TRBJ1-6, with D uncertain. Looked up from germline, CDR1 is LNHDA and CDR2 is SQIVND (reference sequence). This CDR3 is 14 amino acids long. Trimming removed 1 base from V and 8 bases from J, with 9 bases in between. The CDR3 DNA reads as TGTGCCAGTAGTATAGTGGGAGGACATTCACCCCTCCACTTT. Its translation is CASSIVGGHSPLHF.

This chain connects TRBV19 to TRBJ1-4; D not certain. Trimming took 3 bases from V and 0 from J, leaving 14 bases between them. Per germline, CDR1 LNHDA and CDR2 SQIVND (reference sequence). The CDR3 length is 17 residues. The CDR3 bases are TGTGCCAGTAGTATCGTTTCACAGACCACAACTAATGAAAAACTGTTTTTT. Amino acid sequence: CASSIVSQTTTNEKLFF.

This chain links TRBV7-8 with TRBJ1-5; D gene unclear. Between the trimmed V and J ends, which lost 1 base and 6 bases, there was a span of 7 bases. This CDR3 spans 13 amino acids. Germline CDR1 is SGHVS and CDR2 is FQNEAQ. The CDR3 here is CASSLGTGQPQHF. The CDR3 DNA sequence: TGTGCCAGCAGCTTAGGAACTGGTCAGCCCCAGCATTTT.

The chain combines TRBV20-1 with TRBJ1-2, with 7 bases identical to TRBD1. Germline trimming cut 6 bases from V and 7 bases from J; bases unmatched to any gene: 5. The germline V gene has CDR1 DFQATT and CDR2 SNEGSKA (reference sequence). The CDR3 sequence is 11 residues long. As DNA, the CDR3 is TGCAGTGCCCGACAGGGTCCTGGCTACACCTTC. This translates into CSARQGPGYTF.

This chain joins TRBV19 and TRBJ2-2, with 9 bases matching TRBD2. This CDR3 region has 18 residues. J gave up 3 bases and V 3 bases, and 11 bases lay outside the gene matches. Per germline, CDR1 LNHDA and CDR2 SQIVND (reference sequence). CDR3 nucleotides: TGTGCCAGTAGTATCGGGGTTAGCGGGGGTAGCTACACCGGGGAGCTGTTTTTT. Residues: CASSIGVSGGSYTGELFF.

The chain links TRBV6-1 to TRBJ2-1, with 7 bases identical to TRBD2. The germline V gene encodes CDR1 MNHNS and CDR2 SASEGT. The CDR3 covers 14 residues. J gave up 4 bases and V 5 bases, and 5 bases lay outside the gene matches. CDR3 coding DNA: TGTGCCAGCAGTCGGGGGGAACTTTACAATGAGCAGTTCTTC. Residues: CASSRGELYNEQFF.

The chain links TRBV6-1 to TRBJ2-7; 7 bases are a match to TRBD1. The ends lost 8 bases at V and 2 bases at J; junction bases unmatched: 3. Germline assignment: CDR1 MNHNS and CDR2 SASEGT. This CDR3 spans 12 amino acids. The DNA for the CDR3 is TGTGCCAGCCTTGGGACAGCCTACGAGCAGTACTTC. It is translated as CASLGTAYEQYF.

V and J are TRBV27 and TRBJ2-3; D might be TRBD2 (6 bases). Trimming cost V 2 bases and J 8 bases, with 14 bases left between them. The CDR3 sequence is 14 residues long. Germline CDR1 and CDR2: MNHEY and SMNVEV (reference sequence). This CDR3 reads CASSLDGGLGTQYF. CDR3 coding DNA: TGTGCCAGCAGTTTAGACGGGGGTCTTGGTACGCAGTATTTT.

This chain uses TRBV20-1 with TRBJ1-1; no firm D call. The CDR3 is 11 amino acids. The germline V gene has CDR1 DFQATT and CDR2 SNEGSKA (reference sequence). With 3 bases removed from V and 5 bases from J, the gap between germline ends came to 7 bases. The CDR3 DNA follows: TGCAGTGCTAGCAAGAGTACTGAAGCTTTCTTT. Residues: CSASKSTEAFF.